This TCR beta chain originates from a study of cytomegalovirus exposure and HLA in healthy donors. Points from the study as a whole: Testing in vitro showed a few CMV-associated chains specific for CMV antigens. Using the classifier, cytomegalovirus status was reportedly diagnosed with high specificity and sensitivity. The study labeled more than 150 TCR beta chains cytomegalovirus-associated.

TCRdb keeps only in-frame clones here, not all; method: immunoSEQ multiplex PCR. The table records around 190,000 clones, roughly 81% of them present only once. The donors belonged to the roughly 120-subject validation cohort, separate from the roughly 650-subject first cohort. The CDR3 is 19 residues long. Looked up from germline, CDR1 is SGHDT and CDR2 is YYEEEE. Losses at the gene ends were 0 bases for V and 0 bases for J; bases not matched to a gene: 10. In regard to this clone: Its antigen is as yet unknown.

J is TRBJ2-1 and V is TRBV5-6; TRBD2 agrees at 9 bases. The receptor was isolated from a woman in her thirties in good health and CMV-seronegative. Material for sequencing was PBMCs. The CDR3 loop is CASSLVGSGRLSSYNEQFF. The CDR3 DNA sequence: TGTGCCAGCAGCTTGGTGGGTAGCGGGAGATTGAGCTCCTACAATGAGCAGTTCTTC. Supplemented by reference TRBV5-6 and TRBJ2-1, the full variable domain reads DAGVTQSPTHLIKTRGQQVTLRCSPKSGHDTVSWYQQALGQGPQFIFQYYEEEERQRGNFPDRFSGHQFPNYSSELNVNALLLGDSALYLCASSLVGSGRLSSYNEQFFGPGTRLTVL.